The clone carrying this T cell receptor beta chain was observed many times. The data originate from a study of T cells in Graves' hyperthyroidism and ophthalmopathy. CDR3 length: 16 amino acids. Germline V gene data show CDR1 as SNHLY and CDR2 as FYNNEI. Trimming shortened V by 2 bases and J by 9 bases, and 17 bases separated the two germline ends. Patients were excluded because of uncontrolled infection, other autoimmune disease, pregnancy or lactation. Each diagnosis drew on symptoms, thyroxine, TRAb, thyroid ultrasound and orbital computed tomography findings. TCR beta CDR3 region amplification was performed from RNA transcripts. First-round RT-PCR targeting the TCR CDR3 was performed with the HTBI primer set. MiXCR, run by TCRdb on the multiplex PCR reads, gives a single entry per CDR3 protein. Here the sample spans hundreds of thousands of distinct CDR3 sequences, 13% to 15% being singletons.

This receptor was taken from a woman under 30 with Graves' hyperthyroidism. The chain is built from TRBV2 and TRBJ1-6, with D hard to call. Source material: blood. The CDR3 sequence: CASSEKGIGRTSPLHF. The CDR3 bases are TGTGCCAGCAGTGAAAAAGGGATAGGGAGGACTTCACCCCTCCACTTT.